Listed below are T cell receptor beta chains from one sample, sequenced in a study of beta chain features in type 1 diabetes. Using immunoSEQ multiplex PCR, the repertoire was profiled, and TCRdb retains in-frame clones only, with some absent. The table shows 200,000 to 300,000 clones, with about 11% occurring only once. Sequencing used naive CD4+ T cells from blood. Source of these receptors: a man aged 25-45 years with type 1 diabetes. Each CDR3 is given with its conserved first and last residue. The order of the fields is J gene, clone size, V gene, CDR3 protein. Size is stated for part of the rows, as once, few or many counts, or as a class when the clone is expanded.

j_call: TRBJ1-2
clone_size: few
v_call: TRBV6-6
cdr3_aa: CASRPLFESNYGYTF

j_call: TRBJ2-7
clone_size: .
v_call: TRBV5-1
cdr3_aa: CASSLSSSYEQYF

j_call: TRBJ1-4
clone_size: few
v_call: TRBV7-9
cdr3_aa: CASSTASDRRLEKLFF

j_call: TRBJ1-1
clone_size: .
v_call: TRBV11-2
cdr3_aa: CASSSETGGNTEAFF

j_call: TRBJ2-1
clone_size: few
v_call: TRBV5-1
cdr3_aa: CASSLAPLAGGPGKQFF

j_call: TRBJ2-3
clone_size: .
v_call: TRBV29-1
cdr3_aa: CSVAASAGADTQYF

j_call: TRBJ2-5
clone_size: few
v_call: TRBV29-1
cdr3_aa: CSGGQGPRETQYF

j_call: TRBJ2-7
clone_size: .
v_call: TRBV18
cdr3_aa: CASSPQNGGYEQYF

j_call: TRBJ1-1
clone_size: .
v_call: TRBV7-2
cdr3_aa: CASSSTGGLTEAFF

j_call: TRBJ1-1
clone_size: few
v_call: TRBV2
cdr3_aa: CASSVTTEAFF

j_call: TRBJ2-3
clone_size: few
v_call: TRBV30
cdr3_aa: CAWSRTASTDTQYF